The sequence of this T cell receptor beta chain was determined in a study of identical twins. TCRdb re-derived calls from the 5' RACE reads in MiXCR, one entry per CDR3 protein. Of roughly 570,000 distinct CDR3 sequences listed, 7.5% to 10% are singletons. The CDR3 extends over 17 amino acids. Germline V gene lookup returns CDR1 SGHAT and CDR2 FQDESV (reference sequence). V gave up 5 bases and J gave up 7 bases; unmatched junction bases: 13. These records were also assigned to another study, of yellow fever vaccine responses in identical twins.

This chain joins TRBV11-1 and TRBJ2-1; 11 bases align to TRBD2. This receptor was identified in a woman aged 18-29 years in good health. Sequenced input: PBMCs. The CDR3 DNA reads TGTGCCAGCAGCCCCGGGGTAGCGGGAGGGCCTGGTAATGAGCAGTTCTTC. This codes for CASSPGVAGGPGNEQFF. Using reference TRBV11-1 and TRBJ2-1 for the parts outside the CDR3, the full variable domain is EAEVAQSPRYKITEKSQAVAFWCDPISGHATLYWYRQILGQGPELLVQFQDESVVDDSQLPKDRFSAERLKGVDSTLKIQPAELGDSAMYLCASSPGVAGGPGNEQFFGPGTRLTVL.